This T cell receptor beta chain was obtained from a study of sequential checkpoint blockade in melanoma. CDR3 length: 15 amino acids. The V gene's germline CDR1 is LGHNA and CDR2 YSLEER. Trimming removed 0 bases at V and 6 bases at J, with 12 bases between. Libraries were prepared by immunoSEQ multiplex PCR; TCRdb keeps only in-frame clonotypes and omits some of them. The sample consists of about 16,000 clones, 93% of them appearing once. Treatment noted: randomized to nivolumab then ipilimumab (arm A) or the reverse (arm B). The chain links TRBV4-3 to TRBJ1-5; the D is unclear. This TCR derives from a human donor with melanoma. This specimen was CD8+ T cells sorted from blood (inferred from file names), taken from a patient given nivolumab and ipilimumab in sequence. The CDR3 bases are TGCGCCAGCAGCCAAGATCCGGGAAGGGCTCAGCCCCAGCATTTT. Amino acid sequence: CASSQDPGRAQPQHF.